This TCR beta chain derives from a study of OX40 agonist ivuxolimab in advanced cancers. V lost 3 bases, J lost 2 bases, and 10 bases lay in between. The CDR3 contains 14 residues. Germline V gene data show CDR1 as MNHNS and CDR2 as SASEGT. Profiling relied on immunoSEQ multiplex PCR, and the TCRdb table lists in-frame clones only, not all of them. The top ten hold 4% to 5% of the sample, which has 50,000 to 65,000 clones, over 75% seen once. The rearrangement joins TRBV6-1 to TRBJ1-1; D uncertain. This material consisted of CD4+ or CD8+ T cells sorted from blood, taken in a trial of the OX40 agonist ivuxolimab. This sequence was found in an adult with an advanced solid tumor such as melanoma, head and neck, liver or kidney cancer. The CDR3 here is CASSERGINTEAFF. The CDR3 DNA reads TGTGCCAGCAGTGAGCGAGGGATTAACACTGAAGCTTTCTTT.